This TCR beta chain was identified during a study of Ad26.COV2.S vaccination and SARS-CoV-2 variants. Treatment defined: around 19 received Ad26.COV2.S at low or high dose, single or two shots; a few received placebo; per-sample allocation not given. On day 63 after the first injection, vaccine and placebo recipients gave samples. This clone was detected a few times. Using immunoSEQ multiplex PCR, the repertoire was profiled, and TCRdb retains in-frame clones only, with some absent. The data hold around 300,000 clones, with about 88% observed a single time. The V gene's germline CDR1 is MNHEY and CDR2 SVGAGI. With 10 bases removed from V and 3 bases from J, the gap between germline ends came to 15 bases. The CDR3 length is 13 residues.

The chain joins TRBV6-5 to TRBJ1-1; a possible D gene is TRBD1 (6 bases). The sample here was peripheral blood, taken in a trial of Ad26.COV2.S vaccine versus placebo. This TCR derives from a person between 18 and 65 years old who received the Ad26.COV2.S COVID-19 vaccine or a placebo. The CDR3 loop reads CATLGGGHTEAFF. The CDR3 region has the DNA TGTGCCACCCTAGGGGGGGGACACACTGAAGCTTTCTTT.